These 24 T cell receptor beta chains originate from one sample sequenced in a study of control samples from healthy donors and cancer patients. Generated by immunoSEQ multiplex PCR, the TCRdb table keeps only in-frame clones and is missing some. The top ten hold approximately 1.8% of the sample, which has 150,000 to 200,000 clones, just over 85% seen once. Sequenced: blood. These receptors were collected from a man younger than 30 in good health.

The V gene is TRBV27, the J gene TRBJ2-7; D uncertain. The CDR3 consists of 13 residues. Germline loops: CDR1 MNHEY, CDR2 SMNVEV (reference sequence). V shed 3 bases and J shed 0 bases, with 6 bases lying between them. CDR3 protein: CASSFSISYEQYF. The CDR3 nucleotides read TGTGCCAGCAGTTTTTCCATCTCCTACGAGCAGTACTTC.

CDR3 nucleotides: TGTGCCAGCAGCTTGACAGGGGCGCGCACAGATACGCAGTATTTT. Its translation: CASSLTGARTDTQYF. The chain employs TRBV7-3 and TRBJ2-3; 8 bases agree with TRBD1. The CDR3 loop spans 15 amino acids. J gave up 1 base and V 3 bases, and 3 bases lay outside the gene matches. CDR1 and CDR2 (germline): SGHTA, FQGTGA.

The J gene is TRBJ1-1, the V gene TRBV12-1; the table's D gene call, TRBD1, was not cross checked with the DNA. TRBV12-1 is termed a pseudogene. The CDR3 extends over 16 amino acids. The CDR3 here is CASSGRFRGSNTEAFF. DNA for the CDR3: TGTGCCAGCAGCGGCAGATTCAGGGGTTCGAACACTGAAGCTTTCTTT.

The chain joins TRBV7-7 to TRBJ2-2, with 10 nucleotides matching TRBD2. Per the germline V gene, CDR1 is SSHAT and CDR2 is FNYEAQ (reference sequence). J lost 7 bases, V lost 3 bases, and 8 bases had no gene match. The CDR3 is 16 amino acids. This CDR3 is CASSFSAGGLGGELFF. CDR3 bases: TGTGCCAGCAGCTTTTCAGCGGGGGGGCTAGGCGGGGAGCTGTTTTTT.

J is TRBJ2-1 and V is TRBV7-2, with 10 bases aligning to TRBD1. The length of the CDR3 is 17 residues. V dropped 2 bases and J dropped 7; count of bases not matched to a gene: 11. Germline CDR1 reads SGHTA; CDR2 reads FQGNSA. CDR3: CASSLKAGTGEVNEQFF. In nucleotides, the CDR3 is TGTGCCAGCAGCTTAAAGGCCGGGACAGGGGAGGTTAATGAGCAGTTCTTC.

This clone was recorded a few times. The chain has TRBV5-5 and TRBJ1-1; D is uncertain. CDR1 and CDR2 (germline): SGHKS, YYEKEE (reference sequence). This CDR3 contains 14 residues. Trimming left V 6 bases short and J 5 bases short, with 17 bases between. The CDR3: CASIVDWRRTEAFF. DNA of the CDR3: TGTGCCAGCATCGTCGACTGGAGGCGAACTGAAGCTTTCTTT.

The chain combines TRBV15 with TRBJ2-5; 11 nucleotides agree with TRBD2. Trimming removed 0 bases from V and 5 bases from J; junction bases left unmatched: 5. The germline V gene encodes CDR1 LNHNV and CDR2 YYDKDF (reference sequence). The CDR3 consists of 16 residues. Here the CDR3 reads CATSRDATSGTETQYF. The CDR3 coding sequence is TGTGCCACCAGCAGAGATGCGACTAGCGGGACCGAGACCCAGTACTTC.

The chain recombines TRBV7-3 with TRBJ1-1; the D gene is possibly TRBD1 (5 bases). CDR3 length: 13 residues. Germline V lookup: CDR1 SGHTA, CDR2 FQGTGA. Trimming cost V 3 bases and J 5 bases, with 10 bases left between them. CDR3 region: CASSFSGQTEAFF. Here the CDR3 DNA reads TGTGCCAGCAGCTTCTCAGGGCAAACTGAAGCTTTCTTT. Looking up the rest from reference TRBV7-3 and TRBJ1-1 gives the full variable domain: GAGVSQTPSNKVTEKGKYVELRCDPISGHTALYWYRQSLGQGPEFLIYFQGTGAADDSGLPNDRFFAVRPEGSVSTLKIQRTERGDSAVYLCASSFSGQTEAFFGQGTRLTVV.

This clone was recorded only once. This chain joins TRBV28 and TRBJ1-6, with D possibly being TRBD1 (5 bases). V lost 6 bases and J lost 11, with 17 bases in between. CDR3 length equals 14 residues. Germline-derived CDR1 and CDR2 are MDHEN and SYDVKM. The CDR3 DNA reads as TGTGCCAGCAGGACATCGGGGGTACGGACACCCCTCCACTTT. This codes for CASRTSGVRTPLHF.

The genes are TRBV12-3 or TRBV12-4 and TRBJ2-7; TRBD2 might be the D (5 bases). V was trimmed by 8 bases and J by 6 bases, leaving 17 bases between them. CDR3 length: 13 amino acids. CDR3 loop: CASALAGEGEQYF. The DNA of the CDR3 is TGTGCCAGCGCCTTGGCAGGTGAGGGCGAGCAGTACTTC.

Concerning this clone: Different DNA sequences within this sample yield the same CDR3. The chain recombines TRBV3-1 (or the pseudogene TRBV3-2) with TRBJ2-2, with D perhaps assigned TRBD1 or TRBD2 (5 bases each). Trimming cost V 3 bases and J 0 bases, with 8 bases left between them. This CDR3 has 15 amino acids. Germline values: CDR1 LGHDT, CDR2 YNNKEL (reference sequence). DNA for the CDR3: TGTGCCAGCAGCCAGGGACGTACGAACACCGGGGAGCTGTTTTTT. It yields the protein CASSQGRTNTGELFF.

This clone came up once. This chain connects TRBV28 to TRBJ2-1; 9 bases agree with TRBD1. Trimming took 6 bases from V and 5 from J; bases not matched to a gene: 11. The CDR3 loop spans 16 amino acids. Per the germline V gene, CDR1 is MDHEN and CDR2 is SYDVKM. CDR3 residues: CASSPLGTGRDNEQFF. CDR3 bases: TGTGCCAGCAGCCCGCTCGGGACAGGGAGGGACAATGAGCAGTTCTTC.

V is TRBV18 and J is TRBJ1-4; D is undetermined. V lost 1 base and J 5 bases, leaving 8 bases between the germline ends. Looked up from germline, CDR1 is KGHSH and CDR2 is LQKENI. The CDR3 extends over 14 amino acids. The CDR3 nucleotides read TGTGCCAGCTCACCACGGGAGACCAATGAAAAACTGTTTTTT. This translates into CASSPRETNEKLFF. Based on the CDR3 plus reference TRBV18 and TRBJ1-4, the full variable domain is NAGVMQNPRHLVRRRGQEARLRCSPMKGHSHVYWYRQLPEEGLKFMVYLQKENIIDESGMPKERFSAEFPKEGPSILRIQQVVRGDSAAYFCASSPRETNEKLFFGSGTQLSVL.

This clone has a handful of counts. This rearrangement joins TRBV13 to TRBJ2-7; tentatively, D is TRBD1 or TRBD2 (5 bases each). Deletions cut 5 bases from V and 3 bases from J, with 11 bases between. CDR1 and CDR2 from the germline V gene are PRHDT and FYEKMQ (reference sequence). There are 13 residues in the CDR3. The CDR3 is CASSARDGYEQYF. The CDR3 nucleotides read TGTGCCAGCAGCGCCCGGGACGGCTACGAGCAGTACTTC.

J is TRBJ2-3 and V is TRBV15, with a tentative D call TRBD1 (6 bases). CDR3 size: 14 residues. Per the germline V gene, CDR1 is LNHNV and CDR2 is YYDKDF (reference sequence). The V end lost 3 bases, the J end lost 4 bases, and 11 bases lay between the germline ends. The CDR3 nucleotides read TGTGCCACCAGCAGCAGGGGTCAAGCAGATACGCAGTATTTT. Encoded protein: CATSSRGQADTQYF.

This chain connects TRBV7-2 to TRBJ1-1, with a tentative D call TRBD1 (5 bases). Germline V gene sequence: CDR1 SGHTA, CDR2 FQGNSA. This CDR3 comprises 14 residues. V was clipped by 6 bases and J by 1 base, with 12 bases between them. The DNA for the CDR3 is TGTGCCAGCAGATTTTCCAGGGAGAACACTGAAGCTTTCTTT. The encoded protein is CASRFSRENTEAFF.

The genes are TRBV29-1 and TRBJ1-2; D is unresolved. V was pared by 3 bases and J by 5 bases, with 16 bases between. The CDR3 extends over 14 amino acids. The germline gives CDR1 SQVTM, CDR2 ANQGSEA. CDR3 sequence (DNA): TGCAGCGTTGATCCACGGGAGGGAGGGTATGGCTACACCTTC. This gives the protein CSVDPREGGYGYTF.

The J gene is TRBJ2-3, the V gene TRBV12-3 or TRBV12-4; D uncertain. Trimming pared 4 bases from V and 0 bases from J, leaving 5 bases between. The CDR3 consists of 13 residues. The chain's CDR3 is CASSYGSTDTQYF. As DNA, the CDR3 is TGTGCCAGCAGTTACGGCAGCACAGATACGCAGTATTTT.

The V call is TRBV25-1, the J call TRBJ2-7; D may be TRBD1 (5 bases). This CDR3 is built from 16 residues. Trimming shortened V by 0 bases and J by 0 bases, and 12 bases separated the two germline ends. Germline lookup yields CDR1 MGHDK and CDR2 SYGVNS. The CDR3 sequence: CASSEYGARSSYEQYF. The CDR3 region has the DNA TGTGCCAGCAGTGAATATGGGGCTCGGAGCTCCTACGAGCAGTACTTC.

This chain links TRBV19 with TRBJ1-1, with 7 bases matching TRBD1. CDR3 length: 17 residues. The V segment lost 7 bases and the J segment 4 bases; nucleotides outside the gene matches: 18. Germline CDR1 LNHDA, CDR2 SQIVND (reference sequence). The CDR3, as DNA: TGTGCCAGTAAACCCCAGGGGGGCGCTGGGGGTGCCACTGAAGCTTTCTTT. Protein sequence: CASKPQGGAGGATEAFF.

The V gene is TRBV15, the J gene TRBJ1-4, with 7 bases fitting TRBD1. The CDR3 extends over 15 amino acids. Looked up from germline, CDR1 is LNHNV and CDR2 is YYDKDF (reference sequence). V was pared by 5 bases and J by 7 bases, with 10 bases of the junction left unmatched. In DNA, the CDR3 is TGTGCCACCAGCTGGGAGGGGGCCGCAGGTGAAAAACTGTTTTTT. Its protein is CATSWEGAAGEKLFF.

The gene calls are TRBV6-6 and TRBJ2-5; 7 bases line up with TRBD1. The length of the CDR3 is 16 residues. V shed 5 bases and J 3 bases; nucleotides not matched to a gene: 12. Germline V gene sequence: CDR1 MNHNY, CDR2 SVGAGI (reference sequence). The CDR3 spells CASSGTALQEKETQYF. DNA for the CDR3: TGTGCCAGCAGTGGGACAGCCCTCCAAGAGAAAGAGACCCAGTACTTC.

The gene calls are TRBV18 and TRBJ2-1; 7 bases agree with TRBD2. There are 13 residues in the CDR3. The germline gives CDR1 KGHSH, CDR2 LQKENI. J gave up 10 bases and V 5 bases, and 8 bases lay outside the gene matches. The CDR3 DNA reads as TGTGCCAGCTCATCCAACGAGCGGGGCGAGCAGTTCTTC. It specifies CASSSNERGEQFF.

This chain uses TRBV6-5 with TRBJ2-7; the match to TRBD1 covers 10 bases. Trimming removed 5 bases from V and 5 bases from J; junction bases left unmatched: 6. Germline CDR1 reads MNHEY; CDR2 reads SVGAGI. This CDR3 is built from 14 residues. CDR3 residues: CASSPGQGPDEQYF. The CDR3 region has the DNA TGTGCCAGCAGTCCGGGACAGGGGCCAGACGAGCAGTACTTC.